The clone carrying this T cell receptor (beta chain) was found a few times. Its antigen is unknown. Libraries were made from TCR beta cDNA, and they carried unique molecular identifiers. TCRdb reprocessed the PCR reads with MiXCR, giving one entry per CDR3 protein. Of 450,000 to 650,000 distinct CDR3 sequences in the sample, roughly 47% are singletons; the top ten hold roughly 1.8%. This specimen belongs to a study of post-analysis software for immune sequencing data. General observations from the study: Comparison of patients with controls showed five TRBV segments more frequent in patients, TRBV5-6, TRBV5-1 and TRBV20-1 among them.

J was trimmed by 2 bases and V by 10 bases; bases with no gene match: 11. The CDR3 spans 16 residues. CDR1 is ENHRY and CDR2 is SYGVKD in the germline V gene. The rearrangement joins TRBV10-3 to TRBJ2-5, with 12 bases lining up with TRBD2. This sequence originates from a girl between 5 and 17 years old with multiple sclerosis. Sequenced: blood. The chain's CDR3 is CATEPQGTSGQETQYF. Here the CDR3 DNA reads TGTGCCACAGAGCCCCAAGGGACTAGCGGGCAAGAGACCCAGTACTTC.